The present T cell receptor (beta chain) was sequenced within a study of blood T cell repertoires in COVID-19 (dated by TCRdb to about 2020). Study-wide context: The collaborator samples originated in the United States, Italy and Spain and spanned the acute and convalescent phases of COVID-19. The prospective study material was composed of cDNA or gDNA derived from T cells, B-cell-depleted T cells, or PBMCs. Deeply sampled blood TCRbeta repertoires from subjects exposed to, actively infected with, or recovered from COVID-19 were included in the dataset. A freely available public database, intended as a resource for researchers studying the immune response to SARS-CoV-2, is where the repertoires were released. Samples came from the ongoing ImmuneRACE study (first 160 participants) plus 1,254 subjects from 6 global collaborators. Nearly every sample came with metadata listing a de-identified subject ID, COVID-19 status, age in years and sex. HLA class I and class II types, where available, came from metadata supplied by the sample provider rather than from assay-based typing. Points the paper makes about the study in general: The quantity of clinical and demographic metadata differed by source and by participant and was supplied without curation.

Trimming removed 2 bases from V and 3 bases from J, leaving 11 bases between the germline ends. Looking up the germline V gene (reference sequence) yields CDR1 LNHDA and CDR2 SQIVND. Inclusive of the bounding cysteine and phenylalanine, the CDR3 is 16 residues long. The retained sequence is limited to the CDR3, 48 bases, with the frame set at the first base. This clone showed up just once. Its target antigen remains unknown. Base quality data are lacking; no much larger clone is found one base away. Whole blood was collected in K2EDTA tubes by collaborating institutions according to the institutions' own protocols. For TCRbeta analysis, collaborators shipped samples in one of three forms: frozen whole blood, isolated PBMCs, or DNA extracted from either of those sample types. TCRbeta CDR3 regions were amplified from genomic DNA by means of the immunoSEQ Assay, a bias-controlled multiplex PCR. As for how the authors treated the data: Nucleated cell counts per sample were estimated from amplification of reference gene primers within the assay. Sequence reads were collapsed and filtered to measure the absolute abundance of every unique TCRbeta CDR3 rearrangement. For each sample, productive Simpson clonality was calculated as the square root of Simpson's diversity index across productive rearrangements. The source is immuneACCESS, and TCRdb retained only in-frame sequences with V and J called. Part of the clones is not carried over; for the studies checked, unresolved V genes explain less than half of this, and the remainder is unexplained. For V, J and clone size, that table is used; D and trimming come from the DNA. In all, the sample holds about 210,000 clones, and 82% of those were seen once. The top ten constitute approximately 12% of the sample.

The sequencing sample was made of peripheral blood. This sequence uses TRBV19 and TRBJ2-6; the best D guess is TRBD2, with 6 bases matching. The TCR was taken from a woman in her thirties or forties with acute or convalescent COVID-19. The CDR3 protein sequence reads: CASSIIGGLGANVLTF. The DNA reads TGTGCCAGTAGTATAATTGGAGGGCTTGGGGCCAACGTCCTGACTTTC. Extended through the reference TRBV19 and TRBJ2-6 proteins, this CDR3 yields the full variable domain: DGGITQSPKYLFRKEGQNVTLSCEQNLNHDAMYWYRQDPGQGLRLIYYSQIVNDFQKGDIAEGYSVSREKKESFPLTVTSAQKNPTAFYLCASSIIGGLGANVLTFGAGSRLTVL.